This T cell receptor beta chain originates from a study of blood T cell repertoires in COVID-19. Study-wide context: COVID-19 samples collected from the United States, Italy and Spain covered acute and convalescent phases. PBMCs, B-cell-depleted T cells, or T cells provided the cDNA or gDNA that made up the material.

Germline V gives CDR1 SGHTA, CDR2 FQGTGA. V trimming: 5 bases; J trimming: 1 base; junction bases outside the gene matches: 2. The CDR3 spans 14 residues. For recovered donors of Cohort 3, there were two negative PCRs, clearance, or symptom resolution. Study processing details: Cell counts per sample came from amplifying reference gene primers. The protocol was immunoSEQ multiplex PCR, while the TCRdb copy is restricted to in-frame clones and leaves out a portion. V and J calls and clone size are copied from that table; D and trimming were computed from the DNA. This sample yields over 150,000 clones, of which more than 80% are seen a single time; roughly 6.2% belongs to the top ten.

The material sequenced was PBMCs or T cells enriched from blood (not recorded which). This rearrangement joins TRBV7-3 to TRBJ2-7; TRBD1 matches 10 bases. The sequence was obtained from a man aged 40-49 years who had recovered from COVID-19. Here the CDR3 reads CASSKDRGSYEQYF. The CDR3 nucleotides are TGTGCCAGCAGCAAGGACAGGGGGTCCTACGAGCAGTACTTC.